The present T cell receptor (beta chain) was sequenced within a study of blood T cell repertoires in COVID-19. Study in general: Sample material is recorded as cDNA or gDNA derived from T cells, B-cell-depleted T cells, or PBMCs.

Some clones are missing from TCRdb's copy, which holds only in-frame ones; the method was immunoSEQ multiplex PCR. The repertoire holds around 170,000 clones, with 70% to 90% as singletons. CDR3 size: 15 residues. From germline, CDR1 is SGDLS and CDR2 YYNGEE. Trimming at V came to 4 bases and at J to 7 bases, leaving 8 bases not matched to a gene. The sequenced material came from peripheral blood. The receptor was derived from a woman between 70 and 85 years old with acute or convalescent COVID-19. The chain is built from TRBV9 and TRBJ2-1; 10 nucleotides align to TRBD1. CDR3 bases: TGTGCCAGCAGCATTACTCCGGGACAGGGGAATGAGCAGTTCTTC. Amino acids: CASSITPGQGNEQFF.